The rows below give T cell receptor beta chains drawn from one sample of a study of T cell responses to AZD1222 COVID-19 vaccine. The table came from immunoSEQ multiplex PCR; TCRdb's copy has only in-frame clones and leaves some out. The sample lists 150,000 to 190,000 clones; 90% to 95% were seen once. The input for sequencing was peripheral blood, taken 28 days after the second AZD1222 dose. These TCRs come from an adult who received the AZD1222 COVID-19 vaccine. Both conserved end residues are part of each CDR3. The D gene is left open where the match is weak. Not every row has a clone size; where given, it reads once, few, many or a size class.

TRBV5-1,TRBJ1-2,-,TRBD1,CASSWSGQGNYGYTF,TGCGCCAGCAGCTGGAGTGGACAGGGAAACTATGGCTACACCTTC
TRBV18,TRBJ1-1,-,TRBD1,CASSPTRQGWAFF,TGTGCCAGCTCACCAACTCGACAGGGATGGGCTTTCTTT
TRBV11-2,TRBJ1-2,-,TRBD1,CASSLVWGQGDRNYGYTF,TGTGCCAGCAGCTTAGTTTGGGGACAGGGGGATCGTAACTATGGCTACACCTTC
TRBV6-6,TRBJ2-1,once,TRBD2,CATNPAGVREQFF,TGTGCCACCAATCCAGCGGGAGTACGGGAGCAGTTCTTC
TRBV11-2,TRBJ1-1,-,-,CASSLQGNTEAFF,TGTGCCAGCAGCCTACAGGGGAACACTGAAGCTTTCTTT
TRBV18,TRBJ1-1,-,-,CASSPQGINTEAFF,TGTGCCAGCTCACCACAGGGAATCAACACTGAAGCTTTCTTT
TRBV11-3,TRBJ2-1,-,TRBD2,CASSSRLAGPNEQFF,TGTGCCAGCAGCTCCCGACTAGCGGGACCCAATGAGCAGTTCTTC
TRBV5-4,TRBJ2-5,-,-,CASSPRGDSQETQYF,TGTGCCAGCAGCCCCCGCGGGGACAGCCAAGAGACCCAGTACTTC
TRBV3-1/TRBV3-2,TRBJ1-1,-,-,CASSQEAGEAFF,TGTGCCAGCAGCCAAGAGGCAGGCGAAGCTTTCTTT
TRBV19,TRBJ1-3,-,TRBD1,CASGADRASGNTIYF,TGTGCCAGTGGGGCGGACAGGGCATCAGGAAACACCATATATTTT
TRBV5-6,TRBJ2-7,once,-,CASSPGYLGDTSYEQYF,TGTGCCAGCAGCCCCGGCTACCTAGGGGATACCTCCTACGAGCAGTACTTC
TRBV30,TRBJ2-1,-,TRBD2,CAWELAGASNEQFF,TGTGCCTGGGAACTAGCGGGAGCTTCGAATGAGCAGTTCTTC
TRBV28,TRBJ2-1,-,-,CASSSIPPLGYIGNEQFF,TGTGCCAGCAGTTCAATACCCCCCCTGGGCTATATCGGCAATGAGCAGTTCTTC
TRBV15,TRBJ2-3,-,-,CATSRGADTQYF,TGTGCCACCAGCAGGGGGGCAGATACGCAGTATTTT
TRBV5-1,TRBJ2-7,-,TRBD2,CASSLAGGSSYEQYF,TGCGCCAGCAGCTTGGCGGGAGGGAGCTCCTACGAGCAGTACTTC
TRBV6-5,TRBJ1-3,-,TRBD1,CASSYDGQGPGNTIYF,TGTGCCAGCAGTTACGACGGACAGGGCCCTGGAAACACCATATATTTT
TRBV5-1,TRBJ1-3,-,-,CASSPQGLLSGNTIYF,TGCGCCAGCAGCCCCCAGGGCTTGCTCTCTGGAAACACCATATATTTT
TRBV7-9,TRBJ2-1,-,TRBD1,CASSFRDRGRNEQFF,TGTGCCAGCAGCTTCCGGGACAGGGGGCGAAATGAGCAGTTCTTC
TRBV6-1,TRBJ2-1,-,TRBD2,CASSESISGRARSYNEQFF,TGTGCCAGCAGTGAATCGATTAGCGGGAGGGCCCGCTCCTACAATGAGCAGTTCTTC
TRBV7-2,TRBJ1-5,-,-,CASSDRRGNQPQHF,TGTGCCAGCAGCGATAGACGCGGAAATCAGCCCCAGCATTTT
TRBV27,TRBJ2-2,-,-,CASSRGSPNTGELFF,TGTGCCAGCAGTCGGGGGAGCCCGAACACCGGGGAGCTGTTTTTT
TRBV19,TRBJ2-4,-,TRBD2,CASSPTPGGAKNIQYF,TGTGCCAGTAGTCCCACCCCGGGGGGGGCCAAAAACATTCAGTACTTC
TRBV6-6,TRBJ1-4,-,-,CASGWANEKLFF,TGTGCCAGTGGATGGGCTAATGAAAAACTGTTTTTT
TRBV10-1,TRBJ1-1,-,TRBD1,CASSPPDRENTEAFF,TGCGCCAGCAGCCCTCCCGACAGGGAGAACACTGAAGCTTTCTTT
TRBV11-2,TRBJ1-1,-,-,CASSEDGRWVIEAFF,TGTGCCAGCAGCGAAGATGGTCGGTGGGTCATTGAAGCTTTCTTT
TRBV5-4,TRBJ2-7,-,TRBD2,CASSLVGRGRAEDEQYF,TGTGCCAGCAGCTTGGTTGGGCGCGGGAGGGCCGAGGACGAGCAGTACTTC
TRBV10-3,TRBJ1-6,-,-,CAITRVRDSPLHF,TGTGCCATCACTCGAGTCAGAGATTCACCCCTCCACTTT
TRBV27,TRBJ2-5,-,-,CASRPSEIETQYF,TGTGCCAGCAGGCCTTCGGAGATAGAGACCCAGTACTTC
TRBV19,TRBJ1-4,-,TRBD1,CASSPGTGPRGEKLFF,TGTGCCAGTAGTCCAGGGACAGGGCCGCGAGGGGAAAAACTGTTTTTT
TRBV27,TRBJ1-6,-,TRBD1,CASSSTGGVADNSPLHF,TGTGCCAGCAGTTCAACAGGGGGGGTAGCAGATAACTCACCCCTCCACTTT
TRBV27,TRBJ2-2,-,TRBD1,CASSTPTGRTGELFF,TGTGCCAGCAGTACTCCGACAGGGCGGACCGGGGAGCTGTTTTTT
TRBV19,TRBJ1-5,-,-,CACRYGGNQPQHF,TGTGCCTGCCGTTATGGAGGCAATCAGCCCCAGCATTTT
TRBV28,TRBJ1-2,-,-,CASSLDRLTGYTF,TGTGCCAGCAGTTTAGACAGACTTACGGGCTACACCTTC
TRBV5-4,TRBJ1-2,-,-,CASSLYGLGRNYGYTF,TGTGCCAGCAGCTTGTACGGCTTGGGTCGTAACTATGGCTACACCTTC
TRBV11-3,TRBJ2-2,-,-,CASSYGSAGELFF,TGTGCCAGCAGCTACGGGTCCGCCGGGGAGCTGTTTTTT
TRBV13,TRBJ2-7,-,-,CASSPTFPSIEGARGYEQYF,TGTGCCAGCAGCCCAACGTTTCCGAGTATAGAAGGGGCGAGAGGATACGAGCAGTACTTC
TRBV7-8,TRBJ1-2,-,TRBD1,CASSQRRGRAYGYTF,TGTGCCAGCAGCCAAAGGAGGGGGCGCGCCTATGGCTACACCTTC
TRBV6-5,TRBJ2-1,-,TRBD2,CATQLAEFYNEQFF,TGTGCCACCCAACTAGCGGAATTCTACAATGAGCAGTTCTTC
TRBV2,TRBJ2-7,-,-,CASHWTTIWNEQYF,TGTGCCAGCCACTGGACTACAATTTGGAACGAGCAGTACTTC
TRBV14,TRBJ2-7,-,-,CASSQDWYEQYF,TGTGCCAGCAGCCAAGATTGGTACGAGCAGTACTTC
TRBV5-1,TRBJ2-2,-,TRBD2,CASSLVGLAGTGELFF,TGCGCCAGCAGCTTGGTGGGACTAGCGGGGACCGGGGAGCTGTTTTTT
TRBV4-1,TRBJ1-2,-,-,CASSQDPQGDGYTF,TGCGCCAGCAGCCAAGATCCCCAGGGCGATGGCTACACCTTC
TRBV7-3,TRBJ2-5,once,TRBD1,CASSPDRGETQYF,TGTGCCAGCAGCCCGGACAGGGGAGAGACCCAGTACTTC
TRBV7-8,TRBJ2-5,-,-,CASSFYSSTKETQYF,TGTGCCAGCAGCTTTTATTCATCTACCAAGGAGACCCAGTACTTC
TRBV5-4,TRBJ1-1,-,-,CASSFDLTPEAFF,TGTGCCAGCAGCTTCGACCTAACGCCTGAAGCTTTCTTT
TRBV7-3,TRBJ2-1,-,TRBD2,CASSPSSGRWSEQFF,TGTGCCAGCAGCCCCTCTAGCGGGAGGTGGAGTGAGCAGTTCTTC
TRBV12-3/TRBV12-4,TRBJ1-5,once,-,CASSLFEIQHF,TGTGCCAGCAGTTTGTTCGAAATCCAGCATTTT
TRBV2,TRBJ1-6,-,-,CASSLRTAYSPLHF,TGTGCCAGCAGTCTCCGGACAGCTTATTCACCCCTCCACTTT
TRBV4-1,TRBJ1-1,-,-,CASSQEKSARAEAFF,TGCGCCAGCAGCCAAGAAAAGTCGGCCCGAGCTGAAGCTTTCTTT
TRBV18,TRBJ1-2,few,-,CASSLPRGFDGYTF,TGTGCCAGCTCCCTCCCGAGGGGCTTTGATGGCTACACCTTC
TRBV7-9,TRBJ1-6,-,TRBD1,CASSRSGTVNSPLHF,TGTGCCAGCAGCAGATCCGGGACAGTAAATTCACCCCTCCACTTT
TRBV5-1,TRBJ1-6,-,TRBD1,CASSLEGQGDSPLHF,TGCGCCAGCAGCTTGGAGGGACAGGGGGATTCACCCCTCCACTTT
TRBV10-1,TRBJ2-2,-,TRBD2,CASSDSGGAGELFF,TGCGCCAGCAGTGATAGCGGGGGGGCCGGGGAGCTGTTTTTT
TRBV18,TRBJ2-7,-,-,CASSPPSAADYYEQYF,TGTGCCAGCTCACCACCGAGCGCCGCGGACTACTACGAGCAGTACTTC